One and the same sample provided the 23 T cell receptor beta chains below, sequenced in a study of persistence of HIV-infected CD4 T cells. The immunoSEQ assay was version 4, run in survey mode. Method: immunoSEQ multiplex PCR; TCRdb's copy keeps in-frame clones and lacks some. The sample yields 30,000 to 35,000 clones, around 82% seen once. For these receptors, no antigen is known. Lysates of CMV-infected fibroblasts at around 9.9 ug/mL stimulated these cells. CD40L-negative CD69-negative CD45RO-high memory CD4+ T cells were sorted as populations depleted of antigen-responding cells. The sample consisted of CD4+ T cells sorted from PBMCs after roughly 18-hour stimulation, taken from a patient who received antiretroviral therapy. Source of these receptors: an adult man with HIV who was CMV-seropositive.

This clone was seen just once. This rearrangement joins TRBV7-9 to TRBJ2-1; D uncertain. Germline V lookup: CDR1 SEHNR, CDR2 FQNEAQ (reference sequence). Deletions cut 3 bases from V and 0 bases from J, with 9 bases between. This CDR3 comprises 15 residues. Here the CDR3 reads CASSFPIDSYNEQFF. CDR3 sequence (DNA): TGTGCCAGCAGCTTCCCGATAGACTCCTACAATGAGCAGTTCTTC.

The chain employs TRBV6-5 and TRBJ2-1, with D perhaps being TRBD1 or TRBD2 (5 bases each). CDR1 is MNHEY and CDR2 is SVGAGI in the germline V gene. Trimming pared 4 bases from V and 4 bases from J, leaving 11 bases between. This CDR3 has 14 amino acids. The CDR3 sequence is CASSFPGRYNEQFF. In nucleotides, the CDR3 is TGTGCCAGCAGTTTCCCGGGACGGTACAATGAGCAGTTCTTC.

The chain uses TRBV11-1 and TRBJ2-3; possibly TRBD2 for D (5 bases). V lost 4 bases and J 2 bases, leaving 13 bases between the germline ends. The CDR3 has 15 residues. Germline CDR1 is SGHAT and CDR2 is FQDESV (reference sequence). The CDR3 region is CASSSGNTHTDTQYF. The CDR3 DNA sequence: TGTGCCAGCAGCTCCGGGAATACACACACAGATACGCAGTATTTT.

V usage is TRBV5-4 and J usage is TRBJ2-3; D may correspond to TRBD1 or TRBD2 (6 bases each). Trimming cost V 4 bases and J 4 bases, with 19 bases left between them. The CDR3 runs 16 residues. The germline V gene has CDR1 SGHNT and CDR2 YYREEE (reference sequence). Written as DNA, the CDR3 is TGTGCCAGCAGCCATAAGGAGGGGGGATGGCCAGATACGCAGTATTTT. Amino acid sequence: CASSHKEGGWPDTQYF.

The V and J genes are TRBV6-1 and TRBJ1-5; 8 bases map to TRBD1. Germline lookup yields CDR1 MNHNS and CDR2 SASEGT. The CDR3 is 16 amino acids. Unmatched junction bases numbered 6, after V lost 3 bases and J lost 2 bases. The CDR3 protein is CASSDRTGKGNQPQHF. The DNA for the CDR3 is TGTGCCAGCAGTGACAGGACAGGGAAGGGCAATCAGCCCCAGCATTTT.

The chain carries TRBV18 and TRBJ1-6; D is perhaps TRBD1 (5 bases). V gave up 3 bases and J gave up 6 bases, with 12 bases separating them. The CDR3 totals 15 residues. The germline gives CDR1 KGHSH, CDR2 LQKENI. In nucleotides, the CDR3 is TGTGCCAGCTCACCGGAGGGACGGACTAATTCACCCCTCCACTTT. It yields the protein CASSPEGRTNSPLHF.

V usage is TRBV7-8 and J usage is TRBJ2-7; TRBD2 matches at 9 bases. The germline CDR1 and CDR2 sequences are SGHVS and FQNEAQ. This CDR3 is built from 13 residues. Trimming at V came to 4 bases and at J to 3 bases, leaving 1 base not matched to a gene. CDR3 sequence (DNA): TGTGCCAGCAGCTCGCGGGGGGGCTACGAGCAGTACTTC. This translates into CASSSRGGYEQYF.

CDR3: CAITARWIYGYTF. DNA of the CDR3: TGTGCCATCACGGCCAGGTGGATCTATGGCTACACCTTC. This rearrangement joins TRBV10-3 to TRBJ1-2; no firm D call. Germline values: CDR1 ENHRY, CDR2 SYGVKD. The V gene lost 7 bases and the J gene lost 4 bases, with 13 bases spanning the gap. There are 13 residues in the CDR3.

Concerning this clone itself: The germline gene is not matched at one end of the junction; a read error may be the cause. The rearrangement joins TRBV7-7 to TRBJ2-2; 9 bases map to TRBD1. Germline V CDR1 and CDR2: SSHAT, FNYEAQ (reference sequence). This CDR3 is 16 amino acids long. The chain's CDR3 is CASSLSLTGGTGELFF. CDR3 DNA sequence: TGTGCTAGCAGCTTAAGTTTGACAGGGGGGACCGGGGAGCTGTTTTTT.

This clone was observed a handful of times. This same CDR3 is encoded by further DNA sequences in the sample. The J gene is TRBJ1-6, the V gene TRBV5-1; D ambiguous. Germline assignment: CDR1 SGHRS and CDR2 YFSETQ. The CDR3 has 16 amino acids. V was pared by 0 bases and J by 0 bases, with 7 bases between. The CDR3 coding sequence is TGCGCCAGCAGCTTGGGCAGGAGCTCCTATAATTCACCCCTCCACTTT. Encoded protein: CASSLGRSSYNSPLHF.

The chain joins TRBV7-2 to TRBJ1-5; D call uncertain. Between the trimmed V and J ends, which lost 2 bases and 1 base, there was a span of 9 bases. There are 15 residues in the CDR3. Germline CDR1 is SGHTA and CDR2 is FQGNSA. CDR3 protein: CASSLKRASNQPQHF. The CDR3 DNA sequence: TGTGCCAGCAGCTTAAAGAGGGCAAGCAATCAGCCCCAGCATTTT. Using reference TRBV7-2 and TRBJ1-5 for the parts outside the CDR3, the full variable domain is GAGVSQSPSNKVTEKGKDVELRCDPISGHTALYWYRQSLGQGLEFLIYFQGNSAPDKSGLPSDRFSAERTGGSVSTLTIQRTQQEDSAVYLCASSLKRASNQPQHFGDGTRLSIL.

V gene TRBV18 combines with J gene TRBJ1-1, with D possibly being TRBD1 (6 bases). Trimming removed 3 bases from V and 1 base from J, with 12 bases in between. From germline, CDR1 is KGHSH and CDR2 LQKENI. CDR3 length: 15 amino acids. In nucleotides, the CDR3 is TGTGCCAGCTCACCCGATGGACAGCCGAACACTGAAGCTTTCTTT. Translated, it gives CASSPDGQPNTEAFF.

This clone was observed a handful of times. The V gene is TRBV18, the J gene TRBJ1-3, with 9 bases identical to TRBD1. The CDR3 has 15 amino acids. Per the germline V gene, CDR1 is KGHSH and CDR2 is LQKENI. After removal of 3 bases from V and 5 bases from J, the junction contained 5 bases not matched to a gene. The CDR3 DNA follows: TGTGCCAGCTCACCGGGGACAGGGTTCAGAAACACCATATATTTT. Translated: CASSPGTGFRNTIYF.

The rearrangement uses TRBV27 and TRBJ1-5; D remains ambiguous. Germline V CDR1 and CDR2: MNHEY, SMNVEV (reference sequence). V lost 1 base to trimming and J lost 3 bases, with 10 bases between them. This CDR3 spans 15 amino acids. The chain's CDR3 is CASSLWSGPNQPQHF. CDR3 sequence (DNA): TGTGCCAGCAGTTTATGGAGCGGCCCCAATCAGCCCCAGCATTTT.

V gene TRBV7-9 combines with J gene TRBJ2-7; TRBD1 matches at 12 bases. The germline CDR1 and CDR2 sequences are SEHNR and FQNEAQ (reference sequence). The CDR3 sequence is 15 residues long. V trimming: 5 bases; J trimming: 5 bases; junction bases outside the gene matches: 7. CDR3 DNA: TGTGCCAGCAGCCCGGGACAGGGGGCGAGGGACGAGCAGTACTTC. It specifies CASSPGQGARDEQYF.

The chain joins TRBV2 to TRBJ2-7, with 15 bases that match TRBD2. V shed 4 bases, J shed 6 bases, and the junction held 13 bases outside the gene matches. The CDR3 has 18 amino acids. The V gene's germline CDR1 is SNHLY and CDR2 FYNNEI. The CDR3 DNA is TGTGCCAGCAGTGCCCGGACTAGCGGGGGGGCCATCTTCGGCGAGCAGTACTTC. Protein product: CASSARTSGGAIFGEQYF.

The CDR3 loop is CASSQDAWAGDNIQYF. The CDR3 DNA follows: TGTGCCAGCAGCCAAGATGCCTGGGCTGGGGATAACATTCAGTACTTC. The chain carries TRBV14 and TRBJ2-4; D not certain. Germline V CDR1 and CDR2: SGHDN, FVKESK. The CDR3 is 16 residues long. Trimming took off 0 bases at V and 7 bases at J, with 16 bases between the two ends.

The chain links TRBV19 to TRBJ1-2; no firm D call. From germline, CDR1 is LNHDA and CDR2 SQIVND (reference sequence). The CDR3 has 12 residues. V lost 5 bases to trimming and J lost 8 bases, with 12 bases between them. CDR3 in amino acids: CASSFQDGGYTF. The CDR3 DNA is TGTGCCAGTAGTTTCCAGGACGGGGGCTACACCTTC.

The chain uses TRBV3-1 (or the pseudogene TRBV3-2) and TRBJ1-4, with TRBD1 as a possible D gene (6 bases). The CDR3 extends over 15 amino acids. The V and J ends lost 2 bases and 6 bases respectively, with 13 bases between them. Germline V gene lookup returns CDR1 LGHDT and CDR2 YNNKEL (reference sequence). DNA of the CDR3: TGTGCCAGCAGCCAAAGCATAGGGGGAGATGAAAAACTGTTTTTT. Translated, it gives CASSQSIGGDEKLFF.

The genes are TRBV30 and TRBJ1-3, with D maybe TRBD1 (6 bases). Trimming stripped 2 bases from V and 2 bases from J, with 16 bases between. Germline CDR1 GTSNPN, CDR2 SVGIG (reference sequence). The CDR3 has 16 residues. The CDR3 coding sequence is TGTGCCTGGAGTACAGTAACCCGACAGGCTGGAAACACCATATATTTT. It translates to CAWSTVTRQAGNTIYF.

This chain uses TRBV6-5 with TRBJ2-1; D perhaps matches TRBD1 (6 bases). From germline, CDR1 is MNHEY and CDR2 SVGAGI. V lost 4 bases, J lost 3 bases, and 10 bases lay in between. This CDR3 comprises 14 residues. CDR3 coding DNA: TGTGCCAGCAGTTCCCCACAGGGCTACAATGAGCAGTTCTTC. This encodes CASSSPQGYNEQFF.

The chain uses TRBV5-6 and TRBJ1-1, with D hard to call. V lost 0 bases and J lost 0, with 12 bases in between. Germline V CDR1 and CDR2: SGHDT, YYEEEE. The length of the CDR3 is 16 residues. Here the CDR3 reads CASSLAKVRLNTEAFF. CDR3 nucleotide sequence: TGTGCCAGCAGCTTGGCAAAGGTACGCTTGAACACTGAAGCTTTCTTT.

This sequence joins TRBV7-2 and TRBJ1-3; D possibly corresponds to TRBD1 (5 bases). Trimming shortened V by 5 bases and J by 7 bases, and 21 bases separated the two germline ends. CDR1 SGHTA and CDR2 FQGNSA come from the germline V gene. The CDR3 extends over 16 amino acids. The CDR3: CASSENPGTAVNTIYF. The CDR3 nucleotides read TGTGCCAGCAGCGAGAACCCTGGGACGGCCGTTAACACCATATATTTT.